The 2 T cell receptor beta chains below were found in one sample sequenced in a study of vaccination and CD4 T cells after COVID-19. These receptors have no known antigen. Cultured CD4+ T cells had their DNA profiled by the Oncomine TCR Beta short-read assay. MiXCR, run by TCRdb on the PCR reads, gives a single entry per CDR3 protein. The sample has more than 10,000 distinct CDR3 sequences; just over 60% are singletons. Treatment specified: roughly 11-day PBMC culture with coronavirus spike peptide pools or control peptides (ViraFEST assay). Material: CD4+ T cells from blood, cultured in vitro. All receptors derive from a human donor who had recovered from COVID-19.

The CDR3 bases are TGTGCCAGCAGCCACAGGACAGAGGGTGGTGGCTACACCTTC. Protein sequence: CASSHRTEGGGYTF. The genes are TRBV5-4 and TRBJ1-2; weak D call: TRBD1 (6 bases). V was pared by 4 bases and J by 7 bases, with 17 bases between. Germline V gene lookup returns CDR1 SGHNT and CDR2 YYREEE (reference sequence). The CDR3 spans 14 residues.

This rearrangement joins TRBV11-1 to TRBJ2-2; the match to TRBD2 covers 11 bases. The CDR3 extends over 19 amino acids. Germline CDR1 is SGHAT and CDR2 is FQDESV (reference sequence). V was clipped by 0 bases and J by 0 bases; unmatched bases: 6. The CDR3: CASSLAPASGGPNTGELFF. In nucleotides, the CDR3 is TGTGCCAGCAGCTTAGCTCCGGCTAGCGGGGGGCCGAACACCGGGGAGCTGTTTTTT.